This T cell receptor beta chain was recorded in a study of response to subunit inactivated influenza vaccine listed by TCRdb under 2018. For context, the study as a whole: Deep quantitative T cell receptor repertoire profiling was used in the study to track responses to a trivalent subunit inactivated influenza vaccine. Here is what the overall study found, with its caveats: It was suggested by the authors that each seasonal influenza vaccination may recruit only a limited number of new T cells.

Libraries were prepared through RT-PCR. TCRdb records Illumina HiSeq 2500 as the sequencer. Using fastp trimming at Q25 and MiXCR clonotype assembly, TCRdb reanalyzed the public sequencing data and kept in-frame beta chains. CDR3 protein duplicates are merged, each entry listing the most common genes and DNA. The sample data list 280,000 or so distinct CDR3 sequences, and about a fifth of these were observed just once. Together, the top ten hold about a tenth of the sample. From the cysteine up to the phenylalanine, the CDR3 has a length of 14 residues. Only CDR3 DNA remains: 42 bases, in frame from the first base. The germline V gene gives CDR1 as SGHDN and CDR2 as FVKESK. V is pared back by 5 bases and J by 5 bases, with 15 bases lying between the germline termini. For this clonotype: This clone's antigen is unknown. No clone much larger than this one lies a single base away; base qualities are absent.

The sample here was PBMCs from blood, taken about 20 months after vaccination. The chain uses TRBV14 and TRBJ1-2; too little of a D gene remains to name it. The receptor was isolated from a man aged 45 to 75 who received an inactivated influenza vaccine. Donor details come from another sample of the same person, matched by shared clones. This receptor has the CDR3 CASSSGPWEYGYTF. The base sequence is TGTGCCAGCAGCTCAGGTCCTTGGGAGTATGGCTACACCTTC.